The 10 T cell receptor beta chains given below trace back to one sample, sequenced in a study of OX40 agonist ivuxolimab in advanced cancers. The protocol was immunoSEQ multiplex PCR, while the TCRdb copy is restricted to in-frame clones and leaves out a portion. The top ten hold about a tenth of the sample, which has approximately 40,000 clones, 92% seen once. The source material was CD4+ or CD8+ T cells sorted from blood, sampled in a trial of the OX40 agonist ivuxolimab. All receptors come from an adult with an advanced solid tumor such as melanoma, head and neck, liver or kidney cancer.

The sample holds one count of this clone. DNA for the CDR3: TGTGCCAGTAGCCCCCCAGCGGGAGGGCCCCATGAGCAGTTCTTC. Its protein is CASSPPAGGPHEQFF. The chain carries TRBV19 and TRBJ2-1; 10 bases line up with TRBD2. The ends lost 6 bases at V and 8 bases at J; junction bases unmatched: 10. This CDR3 contains 15 residues. Germline V gene lookup returns CDR1 LNHDA and CDR2 SQIVND (reference sequence).

The gene calls are TRBV29-1 and TRBJ2-1, with TRBD2 matching 12 bases. The CDR3 has 18 residues. CDR1 and CDR2 from the germline V gene are SQVTM and ANQGSEA. The trim removed 2 bases at V and 4 bases at J, leaving 12 bases unmatched. Written as DNA, the CDR3 is TGCAGCGTTGAACTGACTAGCGGGAGAAGTCTGGTTTACAATGAGCAGTTCTTC. It encodes CSVELTSGRSLVYNEQFF.

The gene calls are TRBV19 and TRBJ2-4; D tentatively fits TRBD1 or TRBD2 (6 bases each). Germline V gives CDR1 LNHDA, CDR2 SQIVND (reference sequence). Trimming left V 5 bases short and J 8 bases short, with 16 bases between. The CDR3 has 14 amino acids. The CDR3 here is CASSPFSGADIQYF. The CDR3, as DNA: TGTGCCAGTAGTCCCTTCTCGGGGGCCGACATTCAGTACTTC.

V and J are TRBV5-4 and TRBJ1-1; D gene ambiguous. Germline CDR1 and CDR2: SGHNT and YYREEE (reference sequence). V was cut by 0 bases and J by 1 base, with 7 bases left in between. This CDR3 is built from 14 residues. This CDR3 reads CASSLGRANTEAFF. CDR3 in DNA: TGTGCCAGCAGCTTGGGGCGTGCGAACACTGAAGCTTTCTTT.

This chain links TRBV30 with TRBJ1-2; D uncertain. The CDR3 is 12 residues long. Trimming removed 2 bases at V and 2 bases at J, with 6 bases between. Germline-derived CDR1 and CDR2 are GTSNPN and SVGIG (reference sequence). The CDR3 DNA reads as TGTGCCTGGAGTATACGGAACTATGGCTACACCTTC. It codes for CAWSIRNYGYTF. The full variable domain, rest sourced from reference TRBV30 and TRBJ1-2, is SQTIHQWPATLVQPVGSPLSLECTVEGTSNPNLYWYRQAAGRGLQLLFYSVGIGQISSEVPQNLSASRPQDRQFILSSKKLLLSDSGFYLCAWSIRNYGYTFGSGTRLTVV.

This clone was seen once. The V and J genes are TRBV27 and TRBJ2-1; 10 bases align to TRBD1. From germline, CDR1 is MNHEY and CDR2 SMNVEV (reference sequence). The J segment lost 4 bases and the V segment lost 3 bases, leaving 3 bases of the junction unmatched. The CDR3 runs 15 residues. CDR3 sequence (DNA): TGTGCCAGCAGTTTGGAGGGACAGGGGTACAATGAGCAGTTCTTC. This gives the protein CASSLEGQGYNEQFF.

V usage is TRBV6-6 and J usage is TRBJ2-5; 15 nucleotides line up with TRBD2. V gave up 5 bases and J gave up 5 bases; unmatched junction bases: 3. The V gene's germline CDR1 is MNHNY and CDR2 SVGAGI (reference sequence). This CDR3 is 15 amino acids long. CDR3 nucleotides: TGTGCCAGCAGTGGGACTAGCGGGAGGCTGGAGACCCAGTACTTC. Protein: CASSGTSGRLETQYF.

This sequence joins TRBV5-4 and TRBJ2-3; D might be TRBD2 (5 bases). Germline loops: CDR1 SGHNT, CDR2 YYREEE (reference sequence). The CDR3 runs to 13 residues. V gave up 6 bases and J gave up 11 bases, with 19 bases separating them. CDR3 nucleotides: TGTGCCAGCATGGAGGCTGGACGGAGTGAGCAGTATTTT. As protein: CASMEAGRSEQYF.

The table lists this clone with a count of one. This chain uses TRBV18 with TRBJ2-3, with D unclear. Per germline, CDR1 KGHSH and CDR2 LQKENI. The CDR3 totals 15 residues. Trimming left V 3 bases short and J 1 base short, with 11 bases between. For the CDR3, the DNA is TGTGCCAGCTCACCGGCACTCCCCGGCACAGATACGCAGTATTTT. Protein product: CASSPALPGTDTQYF.

The chain couples TRBV18 to TRBJ2-7; the match to TRBD1 covers 9 bases. Per germline, CDR1 KGHSH and CDR2 LQKENI. CDR3 length equals 14 residues. The V and J ends lost 6 bases and 3 bases, in that order; junction bases with no gene match: 6. CDR3 nucleotides: TGTGCCAGCTCCCGGGGACAGGGTAGCTACGAGCAGTACTTC. Its protein is CASSRGQGSYEQYF. The full variable domain, rest sourced from reference TRBV18 and TRBJ2-7, is NAGVMQNPRHLVRRRGQEARLRCSPMKGHSHVYWYRQLPEEGLKFMVYLQKENIIDESGMPKERFSAEFPKEGPSILRIQQVVRGDSAAYFCASSRGQGSYEQYFGPGTRLTVT.